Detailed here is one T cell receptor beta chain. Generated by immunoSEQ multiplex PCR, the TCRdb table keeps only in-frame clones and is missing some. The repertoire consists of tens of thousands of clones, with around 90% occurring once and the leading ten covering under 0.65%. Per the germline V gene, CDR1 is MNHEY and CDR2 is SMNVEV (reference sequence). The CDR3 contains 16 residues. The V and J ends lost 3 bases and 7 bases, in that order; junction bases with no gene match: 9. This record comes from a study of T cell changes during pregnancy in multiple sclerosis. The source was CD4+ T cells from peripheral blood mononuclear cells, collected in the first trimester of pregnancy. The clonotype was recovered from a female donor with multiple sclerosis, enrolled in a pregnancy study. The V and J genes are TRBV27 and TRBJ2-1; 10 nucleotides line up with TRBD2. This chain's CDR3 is CASSFLSGRAGNEQFF. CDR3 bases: TGTGCCAGCAGTTTCCTAAGCGGGAGGGCCGGGAATGAGCAGTTCTTC.